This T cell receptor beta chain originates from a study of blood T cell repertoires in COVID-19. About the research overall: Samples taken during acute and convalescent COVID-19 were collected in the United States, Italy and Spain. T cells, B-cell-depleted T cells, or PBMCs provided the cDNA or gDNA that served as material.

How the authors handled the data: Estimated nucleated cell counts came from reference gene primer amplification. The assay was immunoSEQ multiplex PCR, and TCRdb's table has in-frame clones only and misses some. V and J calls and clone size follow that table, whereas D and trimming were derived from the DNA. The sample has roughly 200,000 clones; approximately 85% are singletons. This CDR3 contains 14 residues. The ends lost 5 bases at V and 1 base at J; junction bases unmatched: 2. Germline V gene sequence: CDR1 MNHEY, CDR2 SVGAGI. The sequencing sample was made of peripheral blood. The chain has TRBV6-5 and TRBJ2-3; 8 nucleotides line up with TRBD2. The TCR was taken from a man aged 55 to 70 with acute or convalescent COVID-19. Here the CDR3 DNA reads TGTGCCAGCAGTCAGACTAGCGGCACAGATACGCAGTATTTT. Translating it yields CASSQTSGTDTQYF.